The clone carrying this TCR beta chain occurred once. These data are taken from a study of shared clonotypes between healthy human individuals. Study overall: For every donor, three CD4 naive, three CD4 memory, two CD8 naive and one CD8 memory plates were used.

Method: immunoSEQ multiplex PCR; TCRdb's copy keeps in-frame clones and lacks some. The table lists about 870,000 clones, 85% to 95% of them singletons, with less than 25% in the top ten. Positive CCR7 selection of CD45RO-negative cells yielded the naive CD8 cells, and terminally differentiated effector memory CD45RA+ cells were excluded. This TCR was recovered from a man aged 25 to 45 in good health. The sequenced material came from naive CD8+ T cells sorted from blood.

The chain's CDR3 is CASITTRTGLTGELFF. CDR3 DNA: TGTGCCAGTATTACAACACGAACAGGGTTGACCGGGGAGCTGTTTTTT. This chain connects TRBV19 to TRBJ2-2, with D perhaps matching TRBD1 (6 bases). V shed 7 bases and J shed 5 bases, with 20 bases lying between them. Germline V CDR1 and CDR2: LNHDA, SQIVND (reference sequence). The CDR3 length is 16 residues.